The clone carrying this TCR beta chain was counted many times. Its antigen is as yet unknown. The source of the sample is a study of CD8+CD57+ T cells in acquired aplastic anemia. As for the study in general: The average for DNA from sorted CD4+ and CD8+ cells was around 3.4 ug. General study findings and limits: Patients were compared with controls for CD8+ Simpson's diversity, and no significant difference emerged.

Profiles of TCR beta VDJ and CDR3 were generated from a genomic DNA template. One entry per CDR3 protein results from TCRdb running MiXCR on the reads. The sample has around 130,000 distinct CDR3 sequences, more than 40% seen once; the top ten hold 2.5%. The sample comprised sorted CD4+, CD8+, or CD8+CD57+ T cells (not recorded which) from PBMCs. The source of this sequence is a human donor in good health, serving as a control.

The CDR3: CASSAGLYQHF. CDR3 nucleotides: TGTGCCAGCAGTGCGGGGCTCTACCAGCATTTT. The gene calls are TRBV6-1 and TRBJ1-5; D is possibly TRBD1 (5 bases). Per the germline V gene, CDR1 is MNHNS and CDR2 is SASEGT. V lost 4 bases, J lost 12 bases, and 10 bases lay in between. The CDR3 totals 11 residues.